These T cell receptor beta chains were read from a single sample in a study of CD8+ T cells in alopecia areata. This table comes from immunoSEQ multiplex PCR, and its TCRdb copy is limited to in-frame clones, with some not included. Of 150,000 to 200,000 clones detected, around three fifths appear once; the ten largest clones hold under 15%. The sample consisted of CD4+ T cells sorted from blood, taken at week 0. These receptors originate from a human donor with alopecia areata. Both conserved end residues are part of each CDR3. Fields, in order: D gene, V gene, clone size, J gene, CDR3 DNA, CDR3 protein. A D gene is named only where the DNA matches it firmly. The size of a clone is reported for some rows only, either as once, few or many, or as a class for expanded clones.

>NA|TRBV2|few|TRBJ2-3
TGTGCCAGCATAGGTTTCTCGGCGGGAGATACGCAGTATTTT
CASIGFSAGDTQYF
>NA|TRBV5-4|NA|TRBJ2-7
TGTGCCAGCAGCTATGAAGCCCACAGTTCCTACGAGCAGTACTTC
CASSYEAHSSYEQYF
>NA|TRBV5-1|few|TRBJ2-5
TGCGCCAGCAGCTTGAAGGAGACCCAGTACTTC
CASSLKETQYF
>TRBD1|TRBV5-1|NA|TRBJ1-1
TGCGCCAGCGGCGGACAGGGGGCATTCACTGAAGCTTTCTTT
CASGGQGAFTEAFF
>NA|TRBV2|many|TRBJ2-2
TGTGCCAGCAGGGAAACTTACACCGGGGAGCTGTTTTTT
CASRETYTGELFF
>TRBD2|TRBV2|few|TRBJ2-5
TGTGCCAGCAGAGGAACGGGACTAGCGATGGAGACCCAGTACTTC
CASRGTGLAMETQYF
>NA|TRBV6-5|NA|TRBJ1-6
TGTGCCAGCAGTTTCCAATCGTCACCCCTCCACTTT
CASSFQSSPLHF
>NA|TRBV2|NA|TRBJ1-6
TGTGCCAGAGCTGGGGCCCCAGATAATTCACCCCTCCACTTT
CARAGAPDNSPLHF
>NA|TRBV7-2|NA|TRBJ2-3
TGTGCCAGCAGCTCGGGACTTGGAGGGGATACGCAGTATTTT
CASSSGLGGDTQYF
>NA|TRBV27|few|TRBJ1-2
TGTGCCAGCAGTCCCAACGGGGCTATAGGTGGCTACACCTTC
CASSPNGAIGGYTF
>NA|TRBV6-1|NA|TRBJ2-7
TGTGCCAGCAGTGACCTCTACGAGCAGTACTTC
CASSDLYEQYF
>TRBD1|TRBV30|NA|TRBJ2-7
TGTGCCTGGAGTGTAGGGGGCGCCGTCTACGAGCAGTACTTC
CAWSVGGAVYEQYF
>TRBD1|TRBV5-6|NA|TRBJ1-5
TGTGCCAGCAGCCACAGGGGGCTGCTTGAACACGGGCCCCAGCATTTT
CASSHRGLLEHGPQHF
>TRBD1|TRBV5-6|NA|TRBJ2-1
TGTGCCAGCAGCTTGGGAACGGGACAGATGTACAATGAGCAGTTCTTC
CASSLGTGQMYNEQFF
>NA|TRBV30|few|TRBJ1-2
TGTGCCTGGAGTCGAGGATCCCCTTATGGCTACACCTTC
CAWSRGSPYGYTF
>NA|TRBV30|NA|TRBJ2-1
TGTGCCTGGAGTGTAGTGTGGGCGGGGGCCACCCAAGCCAATGAGCAGTTCTTC
CAWSVVWAGATQANEQFF
>NA|TRBV25-1|NA|TRBJ1-1
TGTGCCAGCAGTGAAGGGGCTGAAGCTTTCTTT
CASSEGAEAFF
>NA|TRBV30|NA|TRBJ1-2
TGTGCCGCCCCCGAGGGAGTTACTAACTATGGCTACACCTTC
CAAPEGVTNYGYTF
>NA|TRBV2|many|TRBJ2-7
TGTGCCAGCAGTAGCCGCTACGAGCAGTACTTC
CASSSRYEQYF
>NA|TRBV2|NA|TRBJ2-3
TGTGCCAGCAACATGGACCCGTCCACAGATACGCAGTATTTT
CASNMDPSTDTQYF
>NA|TRBV2|NA|TRBJ1-6
TGTGCCAGCAGCCCCACAAAAGATGGCATGGGCGGGAATTCACCCCTCCACTTT
CASSPTKDGMGGNSPLHF
>NA|TRBV7-2|few|TRBJ1-4
TGTGCCAGCAGCCCACAGCGGGACATGGGGGAAAAACTGTTTTTT
CASSPQRDMGEKLFF
>NA|TRBV29-1|NA|TRBJ2-7
TGCAGCGGCCAACGGGACTCCTACGAGCAGTACTTC
CSGQRDSYEQYF
>NA|TRBV10-3|few|TRBJ1-5
TGTGCCATCGCAGGGACCAGCAATCAGCCCCAGCATTTT
CAIAGTSNQPQHF
>TRBD1|TRBV10-3|NA|TRBJ2-1
TGTGCCATCAGTGAGTCGGGGTCCCGACAGGGATCCTACAATGAGCAGTTCTTC
CAISESGSRQGSYNEQFF
>TRBD1|TRBV5-4|few|TRBJ2-7
TGTGCCAGCAGCTTGAACCGGGACAGGGGCGAGCAGTACTTC
CASSLNRDRGEQYF
>NA|TRBV20-1|NA|TRBJ2-3
TGCAGTGGTCAGAGCGGGGATACGCAGTATTTT
CSGQSGDTQYF
>NA|TRBV7-3|NA|TRBJ2-5
TGTGCCAGCAGCTCGGCCGGCCAAGGAGAGACCCAGTACTTC
CASSSAGQGETQYF
>TRBD2|TRBV29-1|NA|TRBJ2-1
TGCAGCGTTGCCAGGGCGGGGGGATACAATGAGCAGTTCTTC
CSVARAGGYNEQFF
>TRBD2|TRBV5-1|NA|TRBJ2-7
TGCGCCAGCAGGTCGGGGAGGGGAAACGAGCAGTACTTC
CASRSGRGNEQYF
>NA|TRBV6-5|NA|TRBJ2-1
TGTGCCAGCAGTTACCGGTGGGATGGTCGGAATGAGCAGTTCTTC
CASSYRWDGRNEQFF
>TRBD1|TRBV5-1|once|TRBJ2-7
TGCGCCAGCAGAACCCGGGACAGGGGAGGCGAGCAGTACTTC
CASRTRDRGGEQYF
>TRBD1|TRBV30|NA|TRBJ1-1
TGTGCCTGGTCCAGGACAGGGGGCCGAAGCTGGATGAACACTGAAGCTTTCTTT
CAWSRTGGRSWMNTEAFF
>TRBD1|TRBV29-1|NA|TRBJ1-3
TGCAGCGTCGGACAGGGGTCTGGAAACACCATATATTTT
CSVGQGSGNTIYF
>NA|TRBV4-2|few|TRBJ2-1
TGTGCCAGCAGCCAAGAGTACAGCGTTAGCTCCTACAATGAGCAGTTCTTC
CASSQEYSVSSYNEQFF
>TRBD1|TRBV4-1|NA|TRBJ1-5
TGCGCCAGCAGCCAGACGGGACAGGGGTACAATCAGCCCCAGCATTTT
CASSQTGQGYNQPQHF
>NA|TRBV10-3|NA|TRBJ2-7
TGTGCCATCAGTGAGTCAGGCCTAATTTACGAGCAGTACTTC
CAISESGLIYEQYF
>NA|TRBV30|NA|TRBJ1-5
TGTGCCTGGAGTGTAGGGGGGGCGCCTATTCAGCCCCAGCATTTT
CAWSVGGAPIQPQHF
>TRBD1|TRBV29-1|once|TRBJ2-7
TGCAGCGTTGAAGGACAGGGGAACGAGCAGTACTTC
CSVEGQGNEQYF
>NA|TRBV10-3|NA|TRBJ2-5
TGTGCCATCAGTGAGAGACGGGACACCCAAGAGACCCAGTACTTC
CAISERRDTQETQYF
>NA|TRBV30|NA|TRBJ2-7
TGTGCCTGGAGTGTACAGAGCTACGAGCAGTACTTC
CAWSVQSYEQYF